The entry below describes one TCR beta chain. This clone's antigen is unknown. A much larger clone sits a single nucleotide away, making a read error possible. Systemically healthy Caucasian individuals from Russia, some 38 in total and aged about 6 to 90 years, were included as donors. Around 9.8 milliliters of peripheral blood were collected from each donor into EDTA-treated Vacutainer tubes. Ficoll-Paque density-gradient centrifugation was used to isolate PBMCs, with at least 6.5 million per sample. Trizol reagent was used to extract total RNA from the PBMCs, yielding at least 5 micrograms per sample. Naive CD45RAhigh/CD27high T cell percentages were measured by flow cytometry on a PBMC aliquot from every donor. The sample originates from a study of blood T cells in healthy people across ages (dated by TCRdb to the mid-2010s). Context from the whole study: In model experiments, template switching captured about one uniquely barcoded TCR beta cDNA molecule for every two T cells. To avoid experimental bias, donors of different ages were distributed randomly across sequencing lanes. The study measured age-related changes in TCR beta repertoire diversity using deep sequencing normalized with unique cDNA molecular identifiers. Two additional independent replicas of 1 million unique cDNA reads from the same blood draw were analyzed for two donors (one aged 18 to 30 and one aged 80 or older). The donors were split into four age groups: young (average about 15 years), middle-aged (about 40), aged (around 67) and long-lived (roughly 80).

Receptors were amplified or captured by 5' RACE. Data came from an Illumina HiSeq 2500. The second PCR ran for roughly 7 to 11 cycles and used a J-beta primer mix along with a sample-barcoded 5' primer. Each TCR beta cDNA molecule received a unique molecular identifier from a template-switch 5' adaptor carrying 12 random nucleotides. At least 2.5 million CDR3-containing paired-end reads were obtained from each sample. First-strand cDNA synthesis was performed from all RNA using the Mint cDNA synthesis kit, with priming by a TRBC-specific oligonucleotide. After uracil-DNA glycosylase treatment, a first 18-cycle PCR used universal primers M1SS and BC2_uni_R on all cDNA. The paper's processing steps were these. Each sample was normalized by randomly selecting 1 million high-quality reads, each carrying a distinct molecular identifier. Reads with shared molecular identifiers were discarded instead of being binned into consensus sequences. MiTCR, set to a Q25 quality threshold and the strictest error-elimination algorithm, was used for CDR3 identification, clonotype clustering and error correction. A nonparametric unseen species model with Euler transformation was used to estimate lower-bound total TCR beta diversity. TCRdb took the public reads, trimmed them with fastp at Q25, ran MiXCR for clone calling and kept in-frame beta chains. For every CDR3 protein sequence, its rows merge into one entry that carries the most common genes and DNA. Clone size and V and J calls follow TCRdb, not the original study. Within this sample are about 670,000 distinct CDR3 sequences, with about 51% of them counted one time only. Roughly 14% of the sample lies in the top ten.

The paper as a whole reports these results and caveats: Because profiling used bulk unsorted PBMCs, naive and antigen-experienced compartments could not be compared conclusively. Estimates of total diversity based on one million sequenced T cells were considered lower bounds and underestimates. Because the CMV infection status of the donors was unknown, age-related changes in expanded clonotypes may potentially have been confounded. There was a strong correlation between observed TCR beta diversity and the percentage of naive T cells measured by flow cytometry. Observed TCR beta diversity per million T cells fell roughly linearly with age, and a significant reduction was already apparent by age around 40. Compared with the aged group, the long-lived group had more naive CD4+ T cells, fewer expanded clones and increased TCR diversity, a pattern suggesting age selection.

There are 15 amino acids in the CDR3, from cysteine to phenylalanine inclusive. CDR3 DNA only is kept here, 45 bases in frame from base 1. From a lookup of the germline V gene, CDR1 and CDR2 are SGDLS and YYNGEE. This chain joins TRBV9 to TRBJ2-5; a tentative D call is TRBD2 (6 bases match). The TCR sequence derives from an elderly woman in good health. Sequenced: blood. The CDR3 amino acid sequence is: CASSVREGGQETQHF. The DNA is as follows: TGTGCCAGCAGCGTACGAGAGGGAGGACAAGAGACCCAGCACTTC.